Presented here are 12 T cell receptor beta chains from one specimen sequenced in a study of a mutant IDH1 vaccine in newly diagnosed glioma. Specified time point: baseline, week 1 (first vaccination visit). This sample's treatment: pre-vaccination baseline after standard-of-care therapy. Clones were sequenced by immunoSEQ multiplex PCR, and TCRdb holds only the in-frame ones, with some missing. The sample consists of tens of thousands of clones, about 74% of them appearing once. Specimen: PBMCs, collected from a glioma patient treated with radiotherapy, temozolomide or both. The receptor set was obtained from a woman in her 40s with glioma.

The count of this clone is one. The genes are TRBV14 and TRBJ2-7, with 7 positions matching TRBD1. The V segment lost 7 bases and the J segment 3 bases; nucleotides outside the gene matches: 9. Germline values: CDR1 SGHDN, CDR2 FVKESK. CDR3 length equals 14 residues. CDR3 nucleotide sequence: TGTGCCAGCACCCATACCTGGGACAGCTACGAGCAGTACTTC. It translates to CASTHTWDSYEQYF.

This rearrangement joins TRBV7-9 to TRBJ1-2, with D uncertain. With 5 bases removed from V and 5 bases from J, the gap between germline ends came to 9 bases. The CDR3 consists of 12 residues. Germline V lookup: CDR1 SEHNR, CDR2 FQNEAQ (reference sequence). The CDR3 DNA sequence: TGTGCCAGCAGCGCCGCTCATTATGGCTACACCTTC. Its protein product is CASSAAHYGYTF.

This clone was detected a few times. This chain joins TRBV15 and TRBJ1-1; tentative D call: TRBD1 (5 bases). V lost 0 bases and J 7 bases, leaving 6 bases between the germline ends. CDR1 is LNHNV, CDR2 YYDKDF, per germline (reference sequence). The CDR3 consists of 12 residues. The CDR3 DNA reads as TGTGCCACCAGCAGAGAGGGGGGTGAAGCTTTCTTT. Translating it yields CATSREGGEAFF.

This rearrangement joins TRBV5-1 to TRBJ1-3; TRBD1 might be the D (6 bases). CDR1 is SGHRS and CDR2 is YFSETQ in the germline V gene. Trimming removed 0 bases from V and 2 bases from J, with 12 bases in between. The CDR3 extends over 16 amino acids. The CDR3 loop is CASSLAGGNTGNTIYF. CDR3 nucleotides: TGCGCCAGCAGCTTGGCGGGGGGCAACACTGGAAACACCATATATTTT. Full variable domain (outside the CDR3, taken from reference TRBV5-1 and TRBJ1-3): KAGVTQTPRYLIKTRGQQVTLSCSPISGHRSVSWYQQTPGQGLQFLFEYFSETQRNKGNFPGRFSGRQFSNSRSEMNVSTLELGDSALYLCASSLAGGNTGNTIYFGEGSWLTVV.

J is TRBJ2-7 and V is TRBV18; tentative D call: TRBD1 (5 bases). Germline V gives CDR1 KGHSH, CDR2 LQKENI. Deletions cut 1 base from V and 0 bases from J, with 10 bases between. The CDR3 sequence is 15 residues long. CDR3 protein: CASSPRDSASYEQYF. The CDR3 DNA follows: TGTGCCAGCTCACCACGTGACAGTGCCTCCTACGAGCAGTACTTC.

The gene calls are TRBV6-1 and TRBJ2-7; no definite D call. V shed 7 bases and J shed 4 bases, with 8 bases lying between them. CDR1 is MNHNS and CDR2 is SASEGT in the germline V gene. The CDR3 sequence is 11 residues long. The CDR3 loop is CASIQNYEQYF. CDR3 bases: TGTGCCAGCATACAGAATTACGAGCAGTACTTC.

V is TRBV6-5 and J is TRBJ2-1; D might be TRBD2 (7 bases). Germline loops: CDR1 MNHEY, CDR2 SVGAGI. This CDR3 is 12 amino acids long. Trimming took off 8 bases at V and 8 bases at J, with 13 bases between the two ends. CDR3 region: CASGGASYEQFF. CDR3 coding DNA: TGTGCCAGCGGGGGGGCCTCGTATGAGCAGTTCTTC.

The V call is TRBV10-1, the J call TRBJ1-4; D is ambiguous. There are 13 residues in the CDR3. The germline V and J ends were trimmed by 8 bases and 3 bases, with 10 bases remaining between them. Germline lookup yields CDR1 WNHNN and CDR2 SYGVQD (reference sequence). The DNA for the CDR3 is TGCGCCAGCTCCCGTGGGGCTAATGAAAAACTGTTTTTT. Translation: CASSRGANEKLFF.

This chain uses TRBV6-1 with TRBJ1-6, with D hard to call. Looked up from germline, CDR1 is MNHNS and CDR2 is SASEGT. The CDR3 covers 14 residues. V lost 4 bases to trimming and J lost 10 bases, with 14 bases between them. The CDR3 bases are TGTGCCAGCAGTGTGGGCAGGTCTGTGTCACCCCTCCACTTT. Protein sequence: CASSVGRSVSPLHF.

This chain connects TRBV15 to TRBJ1-4; 7 bases map to TRBD1. Germline V gene lookup returns CDR1 LNHNV and CDR2 YYDKDF (reference sequence). There are 16 residues in the CDR3. V was pared by 0 bases and J by 13 bases, with 14 bases of the junction left unmatched. CDR3 loop: CATSRDRDSLMKGLFF. CDR3 nucleotides: TGTGCCACCAGCAGAGACCGGGACAGTCTAATGAAAGGACTGTTTTTT. Based on the CDR3 plus reference TRBV15 and TRBJ1-4, the full variable domain is DAMVIQNPRYQVTQFGKPVTLSCSQTLNHNVMYWYQQKSSQAPKLLFHYYDKDFNNEADTPDNFQSRRPNTSFCFLDIRSPGLGDTAMYLCATSRDRDSLMKGLFFGSGTQLSVL.

The genes are TRBV9 and TRBJ2-1, with 12 nucleotides matching TRBD2. CDR1 is SGDLS, CDR2 YYNGEE, per germline. Trimming cost V 4 bases and J 5 bases; bases outside gene matches: 7. This CDR3 is 16 amino acids long. The CDR3 sequence: CASSPQGLAGDNEQFF. The CDR3 DNA reads as TGTGCCAGCAGCCCCCAGGGACTAGCGGGTGACAATGAGCAGTTCTTC. The variable domain in full, with the rest retrieved from reference TRBV9 and TRBJ2-1, is DSGVTQTPKHLITATGQRVTLRCSPRSGDLSVYWYQQSLDQGLQFLIQYYNGEERAKGNILERFSAQQFPDLHSELNLSSLELGDSALYFCASSPQGLAGDNEQFFGPGTRLTVL.

The gene calls are TRBV5-6 and TRBJ1-2; D is uncertain. Per the germline V gene, CDR1 is SGHDT and CDR2 is YYEEEE. Trimming removed 0 bases at V and 4 bases at J, with 7 bases between. CDR3 length: 13 residues. The CDR3 nucleotides are TGTGCCAGCAGCTTGGGGGGAGTCTATGGCTACACCTTC. Translating it yields CASSLGGVYGYTF.